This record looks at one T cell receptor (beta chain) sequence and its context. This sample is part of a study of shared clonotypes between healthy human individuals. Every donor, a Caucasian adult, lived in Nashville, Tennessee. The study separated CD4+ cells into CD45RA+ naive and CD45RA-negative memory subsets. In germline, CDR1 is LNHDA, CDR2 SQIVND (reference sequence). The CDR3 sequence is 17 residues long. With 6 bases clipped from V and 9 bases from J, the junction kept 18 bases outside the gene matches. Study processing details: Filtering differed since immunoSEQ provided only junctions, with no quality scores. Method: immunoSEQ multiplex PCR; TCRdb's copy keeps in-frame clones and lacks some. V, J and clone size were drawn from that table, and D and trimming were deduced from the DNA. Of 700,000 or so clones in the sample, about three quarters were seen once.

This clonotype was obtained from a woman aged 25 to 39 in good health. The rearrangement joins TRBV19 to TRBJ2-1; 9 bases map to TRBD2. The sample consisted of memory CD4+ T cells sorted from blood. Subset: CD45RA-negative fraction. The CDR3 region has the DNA TGTGCCAGTAGCCCCCGAAGAAGGCCTAGCGGGAATCGTGAGCAGTTCTTC. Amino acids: CASSPRRRPSGNREQFF. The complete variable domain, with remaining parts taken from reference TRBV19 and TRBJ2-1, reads DGGITQSPKYLFRKEGQNVTLSCEQNLNHDAMYWYRQDPGQGLRLIYYSQIVNDFQKGDIAEGYSVSREKKESFPLTVTSAQKNPTAFYLCASSPRRRPSGNREQFFGPGTRLTVL.